The sequence of this T cell receptor (beta chain) was determined in a study of CD8 T cells in ankylosing spondylitis. Notes on the study in general: A TCR beta motif of fewer than ten highly homologous variants appeared characteristic of ankylosing spondylitis blood.

One entry per CDR3 protein, called by TCRdb with MiXCR from the 5' RACE reads. Of approximately 350,000 distinct CDR3 sequences in the sample, roughly 14% were seen once. A word on this clonotype: What it binds is not known.

Germline CDR1 SGHRS, CDR2 YFSETQ. The CDR3 is 14 amino acids. Trimming at V came to 7 bases and at J to 5 bases, leaving 10 bases not matched to a gene. This chain links TRBV5-1 with TRBJ2-3, with 7 bases that match TRBD1. The origin of this receptor is a male donor with ankylosing spondylitis or in good health (not recorded which). The sequenced material came from blood, either unsorted or a sorted T cell fraction (not recorded which). CDR3 bases: TGCGCCAGCGCCCCCCGGGACAGAAGAGATACGCAGTATTTT. As protein: CASAPRDRRDTQYF.